This TCR beta chain emerged from a study of immune cell composition in non-small cell lung cancer. In the study overall: Histologic subtype was mainly adenocarcinoma or squamous cell carcinoma. Notes on the study in general: Around 80% of squamous and 25% to 35% of adenocarcinoma cases had tumour-associated clones >0.5%.

Normal lung sampling was at least 3 cm from the tumour, as distant as possible. Template was genomic DNA from frozen, unsorted single-cell suspensions. Sequencing used immunoSEQ multiplex PCR; TCRdb keeps in-frame clones, though not all of them. This table holds just under 2,000 clones, just over 75% found once. With 3 bases removed from V and 2 bases from J, the gap between germline ends came to 6 bases. The CDR3 is 13 residues long. Germline V gene data show CDR1 as KGHSH and CDR2 as LQKENI. As regards this clone: Its antigen is unknown.

The origin of this receptor is a human donor with non-small cell lung cancer. The sequenced sample consisted of non-adjacent lung tissue. The chain uses TRBV18 and TRBJ2-3; no definite D call. The DNA of the CDR3 is TGTGCCAGCTCACCGCGGTACACAGATACGCAGTATTTT. Its protein product is CASSPRYTDTQYF.